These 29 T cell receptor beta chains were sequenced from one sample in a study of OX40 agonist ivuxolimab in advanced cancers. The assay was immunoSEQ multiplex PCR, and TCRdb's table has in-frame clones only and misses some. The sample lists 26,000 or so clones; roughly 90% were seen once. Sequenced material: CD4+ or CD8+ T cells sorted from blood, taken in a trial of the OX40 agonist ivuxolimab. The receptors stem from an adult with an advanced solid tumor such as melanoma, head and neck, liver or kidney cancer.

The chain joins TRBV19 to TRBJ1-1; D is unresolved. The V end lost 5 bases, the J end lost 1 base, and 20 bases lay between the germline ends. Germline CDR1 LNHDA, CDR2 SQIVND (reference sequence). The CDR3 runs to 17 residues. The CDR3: CASSPTRGSTGNTEAFF. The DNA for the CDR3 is TGTGCCAGTAGTCCCACCCGTGGGTCCACCGGGAACACTGAAGCTTTCTTT.

The CDR3 DNA sequence: TGTGCCAGCCGCGAGGGTTCCCGAGAGCAGTACTTC. Its translation is CASREGSREQYF. This chain links TRBV7-9 with TRBJ2-7, with D possibly being TRBD2 (5 bases). V lost 8 bases, J lost 7 bases, and 15 bases lay in between. The CDR3 contains 12 residues. Germline values: CDR1 SEHNR, CDR2 FQNEAQ (reference sequence). The full variable domain, its missing parts supplied by reference TRBV7-9 and TRBJ2-7, is DTGVSQNPRHKITKRGQNVTFRCDPISEHNRLYWYRQTLGQGPEFLTYFQNEAQLEKSRLLSDRFSAERPKGSFSTLEIQRTEQGDSAMYLCASREGSREQYFGPGTRLTVT.

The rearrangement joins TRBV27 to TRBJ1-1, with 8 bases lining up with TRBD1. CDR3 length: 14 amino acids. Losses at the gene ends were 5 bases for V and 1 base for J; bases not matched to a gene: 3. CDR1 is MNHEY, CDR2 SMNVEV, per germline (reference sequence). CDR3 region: CASSVGQGNTEAFF. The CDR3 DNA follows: TGTGCCAGCAGTGTCGGACAGGGGAACACTGAAGCTTTCTTT.

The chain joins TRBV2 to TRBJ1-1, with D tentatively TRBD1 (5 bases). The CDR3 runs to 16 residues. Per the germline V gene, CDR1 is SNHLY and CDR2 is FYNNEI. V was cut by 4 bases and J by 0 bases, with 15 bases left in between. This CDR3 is CASSGDSESMNTEAFF. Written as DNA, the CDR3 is TGTGCCAGCAGTGGGGACTCCGAGAGCATGAACACTGAAGCTTTCTTT.

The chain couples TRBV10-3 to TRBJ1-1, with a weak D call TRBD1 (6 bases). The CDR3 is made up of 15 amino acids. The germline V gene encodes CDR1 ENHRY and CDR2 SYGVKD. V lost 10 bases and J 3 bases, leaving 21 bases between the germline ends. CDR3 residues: CASRLQQGNHTEAFF. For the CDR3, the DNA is TGTGCCAGCAGACTACAACAGGGAAACCACACTGAAGCTTTCTTT.

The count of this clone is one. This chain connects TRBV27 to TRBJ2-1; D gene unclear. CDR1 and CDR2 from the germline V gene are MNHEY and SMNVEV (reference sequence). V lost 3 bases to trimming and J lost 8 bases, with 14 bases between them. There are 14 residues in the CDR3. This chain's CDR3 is CASSLSNLLDEQFF. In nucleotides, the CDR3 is TGTGCCAGCAGTTTGTCTAACCTCCTAGATGAGCAGTTCTTC.

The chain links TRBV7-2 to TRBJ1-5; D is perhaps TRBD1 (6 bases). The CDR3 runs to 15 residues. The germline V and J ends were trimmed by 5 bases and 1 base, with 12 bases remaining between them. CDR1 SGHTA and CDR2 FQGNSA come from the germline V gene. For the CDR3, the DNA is TGTGCCAGCAGCCCGGGACAACAAAGCAATCAGCCCCAGCATTTT. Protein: CASSPGQQSNQPQHF.

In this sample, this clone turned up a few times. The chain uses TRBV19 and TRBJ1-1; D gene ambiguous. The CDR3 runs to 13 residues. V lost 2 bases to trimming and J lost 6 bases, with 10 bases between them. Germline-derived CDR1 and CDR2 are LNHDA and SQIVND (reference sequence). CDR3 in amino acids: CASSIQVGSEAFF. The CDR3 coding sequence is TGTGCCAGTAGTATACAAGTCGGCTCTGAAGCTTTCTTT.

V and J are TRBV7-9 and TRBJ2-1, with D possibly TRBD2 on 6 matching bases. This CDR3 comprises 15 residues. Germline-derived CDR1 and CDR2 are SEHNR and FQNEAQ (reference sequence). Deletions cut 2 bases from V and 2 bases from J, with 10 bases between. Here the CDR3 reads CASSLPGEAYNEQFF. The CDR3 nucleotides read TGTGCCAGCAGCTTACCCGGGGAGGCCTACAATGAGCAGTTCTTC.

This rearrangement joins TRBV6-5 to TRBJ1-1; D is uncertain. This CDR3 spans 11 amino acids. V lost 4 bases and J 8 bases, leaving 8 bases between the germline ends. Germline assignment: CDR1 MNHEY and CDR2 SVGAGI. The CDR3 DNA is TGTGCCAGCAGTTTTGGCTCAGAAGCTTTCTTT. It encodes CASSFGSEAFF.

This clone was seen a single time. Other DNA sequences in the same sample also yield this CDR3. The CDR3 spells CASSLEGGGQGVDYGYTF. DNA for the CDR3: TGCGCCAGCAGCTTGGAGGGTGGGGGACAGGGTGTCGACTATGGCTACACCTTC. The V gene is TRBV5-1, the J gene TRBJ1-2, with 9 bases lining up with TRBD1. The CDR3 runs to 18 residues. The ends lost 0 bases at V and 3 bases at J; junction bases unmatched: 12. Germline loops: CDR1 SGHRS, CDR2 YFSETQ.

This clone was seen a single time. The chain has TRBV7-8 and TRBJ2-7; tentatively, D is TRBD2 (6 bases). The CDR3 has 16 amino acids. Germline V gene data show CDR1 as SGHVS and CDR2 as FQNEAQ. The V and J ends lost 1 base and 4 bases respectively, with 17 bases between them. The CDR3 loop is CASSLVEGSYKYEQYF. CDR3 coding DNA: TGTGCCAGCAGCTTAGTGGAGGGCAGCTACAAATACGAGCAGTACTTC.

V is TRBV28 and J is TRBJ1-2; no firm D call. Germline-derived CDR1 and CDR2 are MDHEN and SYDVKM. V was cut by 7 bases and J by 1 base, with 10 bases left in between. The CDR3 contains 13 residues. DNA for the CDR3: TGTGCCAGCATAGATAACTTTAACTATGGCTACACCTTC. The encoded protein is CASIDNFNYGYTF.

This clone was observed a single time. This CDR3 reads CAWSVRVEGLWYGYTF. CDR3 nucleotide sequence: TGTGCCTGGAGTGTACGTGTCGAGGGCTTATGGTATGGCTACACCTTC. The chain uses TRBV30 and TRBJ1-2; D is undetermined. The V end was cut by 0 bases, the J end by 5 bases, with 19 bases between. The CDR3 loop spans 16 amino acids. Germline assignment: CDR1 GTSNPN and CDR2 SVGIG (reference sequence).

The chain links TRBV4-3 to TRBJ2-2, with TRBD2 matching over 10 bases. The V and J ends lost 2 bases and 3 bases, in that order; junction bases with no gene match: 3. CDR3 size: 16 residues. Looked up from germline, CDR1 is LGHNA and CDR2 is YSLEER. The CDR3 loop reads CASSQIAGGHTGELFF. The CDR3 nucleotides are TGCGCCAGCAGCCAAATAGCGGGGGGACACACCGGGGAGCTGTTTTTT.

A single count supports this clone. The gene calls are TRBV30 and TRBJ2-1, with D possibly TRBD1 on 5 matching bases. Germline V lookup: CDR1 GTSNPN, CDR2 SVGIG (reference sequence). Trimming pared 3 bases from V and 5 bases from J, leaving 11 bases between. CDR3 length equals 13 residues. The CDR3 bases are TGTGCCTGGAGGGGTGACAGTAACAATGAGCAGTTCTTC. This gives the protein CAWRGDSNNEQFF.

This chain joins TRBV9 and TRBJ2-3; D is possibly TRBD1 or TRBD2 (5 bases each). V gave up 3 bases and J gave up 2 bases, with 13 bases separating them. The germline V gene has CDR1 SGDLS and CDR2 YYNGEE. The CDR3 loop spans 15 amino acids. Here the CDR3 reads CASSARGYNTDTQYF. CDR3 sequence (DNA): TGTGCCAGCAGCGCACGGGGCTACAACACAGATACGCAGTATTTT.

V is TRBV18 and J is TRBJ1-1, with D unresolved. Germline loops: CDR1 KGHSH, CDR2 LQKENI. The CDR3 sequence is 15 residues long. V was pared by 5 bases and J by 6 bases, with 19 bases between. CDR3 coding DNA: TGTGCCAGCTCAACGTCACCGGCCGTAGGATCTGAAGCTTTCTTT. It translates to CASSTSPAVGSEAFF.

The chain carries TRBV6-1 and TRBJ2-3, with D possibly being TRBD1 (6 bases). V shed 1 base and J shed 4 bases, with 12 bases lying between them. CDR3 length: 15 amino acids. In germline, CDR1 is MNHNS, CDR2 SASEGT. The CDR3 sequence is CASSEVAGEADTQYF. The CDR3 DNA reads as TGTGCCAGCAGTGAAGTCGCAGGGGAAGCAGATACGCAGTATTTT.

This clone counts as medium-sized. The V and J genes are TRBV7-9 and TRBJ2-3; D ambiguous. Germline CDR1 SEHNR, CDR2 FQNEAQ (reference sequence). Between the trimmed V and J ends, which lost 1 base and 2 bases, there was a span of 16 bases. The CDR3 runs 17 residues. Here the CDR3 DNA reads TGTGCCAGCAGCTTAGTGGAGAGCCAACTCTCCACAGATACGCAGTATTTT. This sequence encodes CASSLVESQLSTDTQYF. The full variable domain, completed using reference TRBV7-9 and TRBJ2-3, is DTGVSQNPRHKITKRGQNVTFRCDPISEHNRLYWYRQTLGQGPEFLTYFQNEAQLEKSRLLSDRFSAERPKGSFSTLEIQRTEQGDSAMYLCASSLVESQLSTDTQYFGPGTRLTVL.

In nucleotides, the CDR3 is TGTGCCAGCAGCGAGGAGGGGTTCACCGGGGAGCTGTTTTTT. This sequence encodes CASSEEGFTGELFF. The V gene is TRBV9, the J gene TRBJ2-2; D might be TRBD2 (6 bases). The length of the CDR3 is 14 residues. V was shortened by 3 bases and J by 4 bases, with 10 bases between the two germline ends. Germline V gives CDR1 SGDLS, CDR2 YYNGEE.

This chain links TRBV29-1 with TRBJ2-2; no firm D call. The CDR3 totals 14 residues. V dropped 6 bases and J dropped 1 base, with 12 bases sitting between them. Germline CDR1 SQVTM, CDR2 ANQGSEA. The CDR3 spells CSVERAENTGELFF. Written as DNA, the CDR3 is TGCAGCGTCGAAAGGGCAGAGAACACCGGGGAGCTGTTTTTT.

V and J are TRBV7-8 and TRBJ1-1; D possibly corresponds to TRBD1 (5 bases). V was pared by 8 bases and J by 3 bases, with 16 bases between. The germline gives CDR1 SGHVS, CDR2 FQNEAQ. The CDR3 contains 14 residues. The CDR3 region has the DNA TGTGCCAGCTCCTGGCGGAGCAGGGACACTGAAGCTTTCTTT. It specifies CASSWRSRDTEAFF.

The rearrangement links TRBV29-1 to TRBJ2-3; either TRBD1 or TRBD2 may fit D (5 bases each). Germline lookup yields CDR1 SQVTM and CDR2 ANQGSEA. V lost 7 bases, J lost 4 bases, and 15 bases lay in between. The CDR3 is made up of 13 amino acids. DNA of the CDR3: TGCAGCGCGAGAGGGCAGGGCCCAGATACGCAGTATTTT. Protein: CSARGQGPDTQYF.

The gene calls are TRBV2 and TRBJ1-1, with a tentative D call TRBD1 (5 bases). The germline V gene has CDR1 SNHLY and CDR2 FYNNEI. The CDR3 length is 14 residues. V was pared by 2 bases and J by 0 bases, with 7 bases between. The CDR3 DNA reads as TGTGCCAGCAGTGAACGGGGGTTGAACACTGAAGCTTTCTTT. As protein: CASSERGLNTEAFF.

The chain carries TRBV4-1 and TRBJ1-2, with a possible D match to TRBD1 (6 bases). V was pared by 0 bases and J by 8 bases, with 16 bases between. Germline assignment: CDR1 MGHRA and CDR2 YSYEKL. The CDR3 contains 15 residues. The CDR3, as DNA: TGCGCCAGCAGCCAAGATCCCACGAGCAGGGGAGGCTACACCTTC. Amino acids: CASSQDPTSRGGYTF.

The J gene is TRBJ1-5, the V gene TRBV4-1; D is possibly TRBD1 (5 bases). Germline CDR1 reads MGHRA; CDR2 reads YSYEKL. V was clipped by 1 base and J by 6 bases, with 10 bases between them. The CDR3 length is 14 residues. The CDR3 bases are TGCGCCAGCAGCCAAGTTCCAGGGCTTCAGCCCCAGCATTTT. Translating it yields CASSQVPGLQPQHF.

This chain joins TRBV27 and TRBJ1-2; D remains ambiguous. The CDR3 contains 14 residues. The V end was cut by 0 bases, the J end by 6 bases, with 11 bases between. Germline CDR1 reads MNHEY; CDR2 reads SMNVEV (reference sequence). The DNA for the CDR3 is TGTGCCAGCAGTTTATCGATCACAGTCCATGGCTACACCTTC. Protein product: CASSLSITVHGYTF.

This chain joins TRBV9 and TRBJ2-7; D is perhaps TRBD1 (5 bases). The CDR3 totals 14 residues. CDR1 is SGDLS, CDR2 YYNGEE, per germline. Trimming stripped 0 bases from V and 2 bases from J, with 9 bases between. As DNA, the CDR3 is TGTGCCAGCAGCGTAGCTTCGACAGCCTACGAGCAGTACTTC. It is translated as CASSVASTAYEQYF.